The rows below give T cell receptor beta chains drawn from one sample of a study of blood T cell repertoires in COVID-19. The protocol was immunoSEQ multiplex PCR, while the TCRdb copy is restricted to in-frame clones and leaves out a portion. This sample carries under 300,000 clones, about nine tenths of them seen once, and the ten largest clones take 2% to 2.5%. Sequenced material: PBMCs or T cells enriched from blood (not recorded which). Receptors were obtained from a woman aged 40 to 50 with acute COVID-19. CDR3s include the opening cysteine and the closing phenylalanine or tryptophan. D genes are given only for firm matches. Only some rows state a clone size, as once, few, many or a class for expanded clones.

v_gene	d_gene	j_gene	abundance	CDR3aa	CDR3nt
TRBV11-2	NA	TRBJ1-1	NA	CASSSPEGGRTEAFF	TGTGCCAGCAGCTCGCCGGAGGGGGGGAGGACTGAAGCTTTCTTT
TRBV18	NA	TRBJ1-4	NA	CASSPPSGPGIEKLFF	TGTGCCAGCTCACCGCCTAGCGGCCCGGGGATTGAAAAACTGTTTTTT
TRBV6-5	NA	TRBJ2-2	NA	CASSSGYTGELFF	TGTGCCAGCAGTTCGGGGTACACCGGGGAGCTGTTTTTT
TRBV18	NA	TRBJ2-7	NA	CASSPLDASSYEQYF	TGTGCCAGCTCACCACTTGATGCGAGCTCCTACGAGCAGTACTTC
TRBV19	NA	TRBJ2-7	NA	CASSRGGSPTYEQYF	TGTGCCAGTAGTAGGGGGGGCTCCCCTACCTACGAGCAGTACTTC
TRBV6-1	TRBD1	TRBJ1-3	NA	CASSAIRTGLTGNTIYF	TGTGCCAGCAGTGCCATTAGGACAGGGCTTACTGGAAACACCATATATTTT
TRBV4-3	TRBD2	TRBJ2-1	NA	CASSQEAGVRNEQFF	TGCGCCAGCAGCCAAGAAGCGGGAGTGAGGAATGAGCAGTTCTTC
TRBV2	TRBD1	TRBJ1-6	once	CASSGGQYNSPLHF	TGTGCCAGCAGTGGGGGACAGTATAATTCACCCCTCCACTTT
TRBV6-5	NA	TRBJ2-5	NA	CASSRTGKETQYF	TGTGCCAGCAGTAGAACAGGGAAAGAGACCCAGTACTTC
TRBV5-4	NA	TRBJ2-2	NA	CASSLARKNTGELFF	TGTGCCAGCAGCTTGGCCAGGAAGAACACCGGGGAGCTGTTTTTT
TRBV19	NA	TRBJ1-5	NA	CASSILGDSNQPQHF	TGTGCCAGTAGTATATTAGGGGATAGCAATCAGCCCCAGCATTTT
TRBV24-1	TRBD1	TRBJ1-4	NA	CATSDSGQGSEKLFF	TGTGCCACCAGTGACAGTGGACAGGGGAGTGAAAAACTGTTTTTT
TRBV18	NA	TRBJ1-6	many	CASSPELYNSPLHF	TGTGCCAGCTCACCCGAGTTGTATAATTCACCCCTCCACTTT
TRBV18	TRBD1	TRBJ1-2	NA	CASSPTGEYGYTF	TGTGCCAGCTCACCGACAGGGGAATATGGCTACACCTTC
TRBV30	NA	TRBJ2-1	NA	CAWSQQGISDNEQFF	TGTGCCTGGAGTCAACAGGGAATTAGCGACAATGAGCAGTTCTTC
TRBV19	TRBD1	TRBJ2-4	NA	CASSSPGTGQNIQYF	TGTGCCAGTAGTTCACCCGGGACAGGCCAAAACATTCAGTACTTC
TRBV7-9	NA	TRBJ1-4	NA	CASSLTGRGNEKLFF	TGTGCCAGCAGCTTAACGGGGAGGGGAAATGAAAAACTGTTTTTT
TRBV18	NA	TRBJ1-5	NA	CASSPATEQPQHF	TGTGCCAGCTCCCCGGCGACTGAACAGCCCCAGCATTTT
TRBV11-2	NA	TRBJ2-3	NA	CASSLGNAGAGKNTQYF	TGTGCCAGCAGCTTGGGAAACGCGGGGGCCGGGAAAAATACGCAGTATTTT
TRBV5-8	NA	TRBJ1-3	NA	CASSLRAGTGNTIYF	TGTGCCAGCAGCTTGAGGGCAGGGACTGGAAACACCATATATTTT
TRBV5-4	NA	TRBJ1-6	NA	CASSLATGDSPLHF	TGTGCCAGCAGCTTGGCGACGGGGGATTCACCCCTCCACTTT
TRBV28	NA	TRBJ2-5	NA	CASSEPGVAAETQYF	TGTGCCAGCAGCGAGCCGGGGGTGGCGGCGGAGACCCAGTACTTC
TRBV7-8	NA	TRBJ1-3	NA	CASSLNSPTASGNTIYF	TGTGCCAGCAGCTTAAACTCGCCCACAGCCTCTGGAAACACCATATATTTT
TRBV19	NA	TRBJ1-3	NA	CASSMRWFSGNTIYF	TGTGCCAGTAGTATGAGATGGTTCTCTGGAAACACCATATATTTT
TRBV4-1	TRBD1	TRBJ1-5	once	CASSHGQGPLVLHF	TGCGCCAGCAGCCATGGACAGGGTCCCCTTGTTTTGCATTTT